This entry concerns a single T cell receptor beta chain. Its antigen is unidentified. V lost 2 bases to trimming and J lost 2 bases, with 3 bases between them. This CDR3 spans 12 amino acids. The germline gives CDR1 SGHTA, CDR2 FQGNSA. This record comes from a study of long-term antiretroviral therapy in people with HIV. immunoSEQ v3.0 was run at survey level. Data came from immunoSEQ multiplex PCR; TCRdb stores just in-frame clones and leaves some out. The table has about 24,000 clones, roughly 86% seen once. The study's findings and limits: In HIV, the repertoires covered a tighter span of CDR3 lengths than in controls.

The clonotype comes from a man between 45 and 60 years old with HIV. The chain joins TRBV7-2 to TRBJ1-2; D unclear. Source: unsorted PBMCs, taken 1.8 years before starting antiretroviral therapy. CDR3 nucleotide sequence: TGTGCCAGCAGCTTATTAAACTATGGCTACACCTTC. It yields the protein CASSLLNYGYTF.